The text below deals with one TCR beta chain. Its antigen is undetermined. These data belong to a study of T cell responses to AZD1222 COVID-19 vaccine. Study-wide findings and caveats: Spike-specific TCR breadth and depth rose after two AZD1222 doses. As reported, nearly half of all spike-specific TCRs target variant regions that are unmutated.

Generated by immunoSEQ multiplex PCR, the TCRdb table keeps only in-frame clones and is missing some. The sample contains about 150,000 clones, approximately 90% of which appear only once. CDR1 is SGDLS, CDR2 YYNGEE, per germline. The CDR3 runs to 16 residues. V lost 4 bases, J lost 3 bases, and 10 bases stayed unmatched. The chain uses TRBV9 and TRBJ2-1, with 7 bases fitting TRBD2. Sample: peripheral blood, taken 28 days after the second AZD1222 dose. The origin of this receptor is an adult who received the AZD1222 COVID-19 vaccine. The CDR3: CASSFVGAGSYNEQFF. The CDR3 nucleotides are TGTGCCAGCAGCTTTGTGGGAGCGGGGAGCTACAATGAGCAGTTCTTC.